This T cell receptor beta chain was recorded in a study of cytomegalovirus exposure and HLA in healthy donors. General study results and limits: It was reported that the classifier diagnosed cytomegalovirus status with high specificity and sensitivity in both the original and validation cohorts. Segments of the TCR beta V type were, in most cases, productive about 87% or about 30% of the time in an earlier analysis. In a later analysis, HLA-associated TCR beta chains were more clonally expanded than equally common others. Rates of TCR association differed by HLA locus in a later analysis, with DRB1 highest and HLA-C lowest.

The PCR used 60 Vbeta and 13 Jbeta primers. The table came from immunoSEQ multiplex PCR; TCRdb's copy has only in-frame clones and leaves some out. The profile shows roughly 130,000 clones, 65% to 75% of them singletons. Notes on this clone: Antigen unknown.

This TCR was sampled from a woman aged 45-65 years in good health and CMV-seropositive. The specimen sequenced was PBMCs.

For the CDR3, the DNA is TGTGCCAGCAGCATAACTGGACAGGGGAGCTACGAGCAGTACTTC. Its translation: CASSITGQGSYEQYF. This sequence joins TRBV5-5 and TRBJ2-7; 9 bases fit TRBD1. This CDR3 has 15 amino acids. The V gene end was trimmed by 4 bases and the J gene end by 3 bases; junction bases not matched to a gene: 8. The germline CDR1 and CDR2 sequences are SGHKS and YYEKEE (reference sequence).